This is a list of T cell receptor beta chains from one sample in a study of response to subunit inactivated influenza vaccine. TCRdb ran MiXCR on the RT-PCR reads and lists one entry per CDR3 protein. Found here are about 540,000 distinct CDR3 sequences, around a quarter of them singletons; the top ten hold 2.5% to 3.5%. This sample was also put to use in a study of T cells expressing NK-cell markers.

Sequencing was performed on CD4+ T cells sorted from PBMCs, taken about 12 days after vaccination. All receptors come from a man aged 45-65 years who received an inactivated influenza vaccine. CDR3s include the opening cysteine and the closing phenylalanine or tryptophan. A D gene is named only where the DNA matches it firmly. Clone size appears in some rows only: once, few, many, or a class for an expanded clone.

cdr3_nt cdr3_aa j_call v_call clone_size cdr3_length d_call
TGTGCCAGCAGCTTGGGTTTTAGGGACACCAATTCACCCCTCCACTTT CASSLGFRDTNSPLHF TRBJ1-6 TRBV5-6 . 16 .
TGCAGCGTTGAGATCCGCAGCTCCTACAATGAGCAGTTCTTC CSVEIRSSYNEQFF TRBJ2-1 TRBV29-1 . 14 .
TGTGCCTGGAGTTATCGGGTGGATGGCGAGCAGTACTTC CAWSYRVDGEQYF TRBJ2-7 TRBV30 . 13 .
TGTGCCATTACCGACAGGACCACAGATACGCAGTATTTT CAITDRTTDTQYF TRBJ2-3 TRBV12-3/TRBV12-4 . 13 .
TGTGCCAGCAGTCCCATCTCGGGGTTGAAGGCCAAAAACATTCAGTACTTC CASSPISGLKAKNIQYF TRBJ2-4 TRBV28 once 17 .
TGTGCCAGCAGCTTGACAGGGGCTAATGAAAAACTGTTTTTT CASSLTGANEKLFF TRBJ1-4 TRBV5-6 . 14 TRBD1
TGTGCCAGCAGCCGACGGGACAGCGAAGCTTTCTTT CASSRRDSEAFF TRBJ1-1 TRBV6-5 few 12 TRBD1
TGTGCCAGCAGCTCTATCCGGGACAGGGGGCTTGCGGGAGGCACCGGGGAGCTGTTTTTT CASSSIRDRGLAGGTGELFF TRBJ2-2 TRBV11-1 . 20 TRBD1
TGTGCCAGCAGCATCCAGGAATCAACTAATGAAAAACTGTTTTTT CASSIQESTNEKLFF TRBJ1-4 TRBV7-9 . 15 .
TGTGCCAGCAGCTCCTCCCCCGTTACCGAGCAGTACTTC CASSSSPVTEQYF TRBJ2-7 TRBV5-5 . 13 .
TGCAGCGTGGAGAGGTATACGGGGTCGGGCAATGAGCAGTTCTTC CSVERYTGSGNEQFF TRBJ2-1 TRBV29-1 . 15 .
TGCAGTGCAGCCAACTATGGCTACACCTTC CSAANYGYTF TRBJ1-2 TRBV20-1 few 10 .
TGTGCCAGCAGGCAAACTAGTTACAATGAGCAGTTCTTC CASRQTSYNEQFF TRBJ2-1 TRBV12-3/TRBV12-4 few 13 .
TGCGCCAGCAGGGCTAAAGACTCCAGAGTCACAGATACGCAGTATTTT CASRAKDSRVTDTQYF TRBJ2-3 TRBV10-2 . 16 .
TGTGCCAGCAGCTTAGAAGGGGGGTATACGCAGTATTTT CASSLEGGYTQYF TRBJ2-3 TRBV7-6 . 13 .
TGTGCCAGCAGCCCTGGAAGGGATACGCAGTATTTT CASSPGRDTQYF TRBJ2-3 TRBV7-3 many 12 .
TGCAGTACCTACAAGGACAGGGGTTCCTACGAGCAGTACTTC CSTYKDRGSYEQYF TRBJ2-7 TRBV20-1 . 14 TRBD1
TGTGCCAGCAGCGGCCCCAGGGTCCCACACACAGATACGCAGTATTTT CASSGPRVPHTDTQYF TRBJ2-3 TRBV9 . 16 .
TGTGCCACCAGCAGAGCCCAGCGGAGCACAGATACGCAGTATTTT CATSRAQRSTDTQYF TRBJ2-3 TRBV15 few 15 .
TGCAGTGCTAGTCGGGGTCCTCGACACGAGCAGTACTTC CSASRGPRHEQYF TRBJ2-7 TRBV20-1 . 13 .
TGCAGTGCTCAATTTTCAGGGGGCGGCGAGCAGTACTTC CSAQFSGGGEQYF TRBJ2-7 TRBV20-1 few 13 TRBD1
TGCAGTGCTAGAAGTCGGGGGGGTACCGGGGAGCTGTTTTTT CSARSRGGTGELFF TRBJ2-2 TRBV20-1 few 14 TRBD2
TGTGCCAGCAGGCCAAGGACAGGGTCCGGGGGTGGGAAGGGGTACGAGCAGTACTTC CASRPRTGSGGGKGYEQYF TRBJ2-7 TRBV6-1 few 19 TRBD1
TGTGCCAGCAGCTTAGTACCAGGGGGCAGATACGAGCAGTACTTC CASSLVPGGRYEQYF TRBJ2-7 TRBV7-2 few 15 TRBD1
TGCAGCGTTGATCGGCAGGCCTTGTGGAAGACCCAGTACTTC CSVDRQALWKTQYF TRBJ2-5 TRBV29-1 few 14 .
TGTGCCAGCAGCTTGGAACCCCGACAGGGCGGTGAAAAACTGTTTTTT CASSLEPRQGGEKLFF TRBJ1-4 TRBV5-5 few 16 TRBD1